This T cell receptor beta chain was profiled in a study of metastatic and nonmetastatic thyroid tumors. Per the study methods: What underpinned the distant-metastasis classifier for papillary thyroid cancer was the set of CDR3 differences across clinicopathological groups. TCRdb re-called the PCR reads through MiXCR. TCRdb's processing, not the authors', yielded these V and J calls. The sample records about 30,000 clones, 35% to 45% being singletons. The germline V gene encodes CDR1 PRHDT and CDR2 FYEKMQ (reference sequence). The CDR3 totals 13 residues. The junction had 7 bases not matched to a gene; V was cut back by 5 bases and J by 12 bases. No patient had received any treatment before thyroid surgery.

The rearrangement joins TRBV13 to TRBJ2-6; TRBD1 matches 7 bases. The sequence was collected from a female donor with papillary thyroid cancer or a benign thyroid nodule (not recorded which). Some clones in this sample may be carry-over from other donors' samples. Material for sequencing was tumor tissue. The CDR3 DNA reads as TGTGCCAGCAGCGTCGGACAGGTACCCGTCCTGACTTTC. It specifies CASSVGQVPVLTF.